The rows below give T cell receptor beta chains drawn from one sample of a study of T cell repertoires in ileal Crohn's disease. The assay was immunoSEQ multiplex PCR, and TCRdb's table has in-frame clones only and misses some. The sample shows about 2,500 clones, roughly four fifths of them seen only once. The source material was ileal tissue. The receptors were gathered from an adult with Crohn's disease. Each CDR3 is given with its conserved first and last residue. D genes are given only for firm matches. Clone size is stated in some rows and not others, as once, few, many or a class when expanded.

d_gene: .
j_gene: TRBJ1-1
abundance: .
v_gene: TRBV11-3
CDR3aa: CASNGQMNTEAFF
CDR3nt: TGTGCCAGCAACGGACAGATGAACACTGAAGCTTTCTTT

d_gene: TRBD1
j_gene: TRBJ2-7
abundance: .
v_gene: TRBV4-3
CDR3aa: CASSQDLGTGAYEQYF
CDR3nt: TGCGCCAGCAGCCAAGATCTTGGGACAGGGGCCTACGAGCAGTACTTC

d_gene: .
j_gene: TRBJ1-1
abundance: .
v_gene: TRBV5-4
CDR3aa: CASSLSWNTEAFF
CDR3nt: TGTGCCAGCAGCTTGTCTTGGAACACTGAAGCTTTCTTT

d_gene: .
j_gene: TRBJ1-1
abundance: .
v_gene: TRBV25-1
CDR3aa: CASTYSRGTEAFF
CDR3nt: TGTGCCAGCACCTATAGTCGGGGGACTGAAGCTTTCTTT

d_gene: .
j_gene: TRBJ1-1
abundance: .
v_gene: TRBV15
CDR3aa: CATSLAGVEAFF
CDR3nt: TGTGCCACCAGCCTCGCGGGGGTTGAAGCTTTCTTT

d_gene: TRBD2
j_gene: TRBJ2-1
abundance: .
v_gene: TRBV5-6
CDR3aa: CASSSSGREAYNEQFF
CDR3nt: TGTGCCAGCAGCTCCTCGGGGCGGGAGGCCTACAATGAGCAGTTCTTC

d_gene: .
j_gene: TRBJ1-6
abundance: .
v_gene: TRBV13
CDR3aa: CASSLRAGYSPLHF
CDR3nt: TGTGCCAGCAGCTTACGGGCAGGGTATTCACCCCTCCACTTT

d_gene: TRBD1
j_gene: TRBJ1-2
abundance: once
v_gene: TRBV11-3
CDR3aa: CASSPDRDYGYTF
CDR3nt: TGTGCCAGCAGCCCCGACAGGGACTATGGCTACACCTTC

d_gene: TRBD1
j_gene: TRBJ1-1
abundance: .
v_gene: TRBV10-3
CDR3aa: CAIRRQGTEAFF
CDR3nt: TGTGCCATCAGACGACAGGGCACTGAAGCTTTCTTT

d_gene: .
j_gene: TRBJ2-5
abundance: .
v_gene: TRBV7-9
CDR3aa: CASSRGAGQETQYF
CDR3nt: TGTGCCAGCAGCCGTGGGGCCGGGCAAGAGACCCAGTACTTC

d_gene: .
j_gene: TRBJ1-1
abundance: .
v_gene: TRBV13
CDR3aa: CASSLGYGNTEAFF
CDR3nt: TGTGCCAGCAGCTTAGGCTACGGGAACACTGAAGCTTTCTTT

d_gene: .
j_gene: TRBJ1-1
abundance: .
v_gene: TRBV2
CDR3aa: CASSEDFRNTEAFF
CDR3nt: TGTGCCAGCAGTGAAGACTTCCGGAACACTGAAGCTTTCTTT

d_gene: TRBD1
j_gene: TRBJ1-2
abundance: .
v_gene: TRBV9
CDR3aa: CASSQQGNFGYTF
CDR3nt: TGTGCCAGCAGCCAACAGGGGAACTTTGGCTACACCTTC